Listed below are T cell receptor beta chains from one sample, sequenced in a study of PD-1 blockade in classical Hodgkin lymphoma. The table came from immunoSEQ multiplex PCR; TCRdb's copy has only in-frame clones and leaves some out. This repertoire shows 25,000 to 35,000 clones, less than 90% found once; its top ten account for roughly 22%. The sample was peripheral blood mononuclear cells (PBMCs), taken before the second cycle of nivolumab. All receptors derive from a human donor with classical Hodgkin lymphoma. Each CDR3 is given with its conserved first and last residue. Each record gives: V gene, J gene, CDR3 protein.

TRBV4-1	TRBJ2-3	CASRGGGAGDTQYF
TRBV4-3	TRBJ2-1	CASSQWTHGGQFF
TRBV5-1	TRBJ2-5	CASSLEGGFRETQYF
TRBV2	TRBJ2-2	CASKDRNTGELFF
TRBV4-3	TRBJ2-4	CASSQMTSANIQYF
TRBV5-6	.	CASSPGPNYEQYF
TRBV7-2	TRBJ1-2	CASSLARTVYGYTF
TRBV9	TRBJ2-2	CASSLASGRTNTGELFF
TRBV5-1	TRBJ1-1	CASSLNPPQNTEAFF
TRBV27	TRBJ2-4	CASSPTTKNIQYF
TRBV6-5	TRBJ1-1	CASGMGGKTEAFF
TRBV5-1	TRBJ2-1	CASSSGQGAYNEQFF
TRBV5-4	TRBJ1-4	CASSQGRHEKLFF
TRBV11-3	TRBJ1-2	CASSLVGLYGYTF
TRBV2	TRBJ2-7	CASSVPSASSYEQYF
TRBV5-6	TRBJ2-3	CASSFLVTGQGGTDTQYF